One sample yielded the 20 T cell receptor beta chains listed below, sequenced in a study of spatial heterogeneity in lung cancer. TCRdb itself ran the 5' RACE reads through MiXCR, one entry per CDR3 protein. The table shows about 38,000 distinct CDR3 sequences, with 6.5% to 9% occurring only once. Indicated time point: sample taken at primary tumor resection. Tumor, nontumor lung or frozen PBMC supplied whole RNA that was sequenced unsorted. Sequenced here: PBMCs, sampled at surgery. All receptors derive from a male donor with early-stage non-small cell lung cancer.

In its sample, this clonotype was seen a few times. This chain connects TRBV7-3 to TRBJ2-2; no firm D call. Germline CDR1 SGHTA, CDR2 FQGTGA. The ends were cut back, 5 bases at V and 1 base at J, with 8 bases in the middle. This CDR3 spans 14 amino acids. CDR3 in DNA: TGTGCCAGCAGCCCGACATTGAACACCGGGGAGCTGTTTTTT. Its translation: CASSPTLNTGELFF.

The chain combines TRBV6-2 or TRBV6-3 with TRBJ1-1; 8 bases fit TRBD1. There are 14 residues in the CDR3. The germline gives CDR1 MNHEY, CDR2 SVGEGT. The ends lost 6 bases at V and 3 bases at J; junction bases unmatched: 6. The CDR3 DNA reads as TGTGCCAGCAGGAGACAGGGGAGATACACTGAAGCTTTCTTT. Protein: CASRRQGRYTEAFF.

At least ten counts were recorded for this clonotype. V is TRBV27 and J is TRBJ1-1; 11 nucleotides align to TRBD1. CDR3 length: 15 residues. Germline V gives CDR1 MNHEY, CDR2 SMNVEV (reference sequence). V gave up 5 bases and J gave up 3 bases; unmatched junction bases: 5. For the CDR3, the DNA is TGTGCCAGCAGTCCATGGACAGGGGGCGACACTGAAGCTTTCTTT. This gives the protein CASSPWTGGDTEAFF.

Many counts were recorded for this clonotype. J is TRBJ2-5 and V is TRBV19; D is unclear. Germline CDR1 is LNHDA and CDR2 is SQIVND (reference sequence). This CDR3 is 14 amino acids long. Trimming left V 6 bases short and J 2 bases short, with 13 bases between. CDR3 DNA: TGTGCCAGTAGATCATTGAAACATCAAGAGACCCAGTACTTC. Protein: CASRSLKHQETQYF.

This clonotype was seen repeatedly, ten times or more. This sequence joins TRBV3-1 and TRBJ2-2; D gene unclear. V lost 4 bases and J 4 bases, leaving 13 bases between the germline ends. The CDR3 length is 15 residues. Germline V gives CDR1 LGHDT, CDR2 YNNKEL (reference sequence). CDR3 DNA sequence: TGTGCCAGCAGCCGAGCTTTTTCAGCCACCGGGGAGCTGTTTTTT. It codes for CASSRAFSATGELFF. The variable domain in full, completed from reference TRBV3-1 and TRBJ2-2, reads DTAVSQTPKYLVTQMGNDKSIKCEQNLGHDTMYWYKQDSKKFLKIMFSYNNKELIINETVPNRFSPKSPDKAHLNLHINSLELGDSAVYFCASSRAFSATGELFFGEGSRLTVL.

In this sample, this clonotype turned up many times. This chain uses TRBV20-1 with TRBJ1-1; maybe TRBD1 (6 bases). Germline V CDR1 and CDR2: DFQATT, SNEGSKA (reference sequence). The CDR3 is made up of 14 amino acids. The CDR3 protein is CSTLGGGMNTEAFF. The CDR3 DNA reads TGCAGCACCCTTGGGGGGGGCATGAACACTGAAGCTTTCTTT.

This clonotype was counted many times. This chain connects TRBV7-2 to TRBJ1-5; 7 bases are shared with TRBD1. CDR1 and CDR2 from the germline V gene are SGHTA and FQGNSA. With 1 base clipped from V and 11 bases from J, the junction kept 11 bases outside the gene matches. This CDR3 is built from 15 residues. The CDR3 is CASSLGGQATGTQHF. The CDR3 nucleotides are TGTGCCAGCAGCTTAGGTGGACAGGCCACGGGGACCCAGCATTTT.

The J gene is TRBJ1-6, the V gene TRBV27; TRBD1 is a possible D gene (5 bases). Germline-derived CDR1 and CDR2 are MNHEY and SMNVEV (reference sequence). V lost 0 bases, J lost 13 bases, and 7 bases lay in between. This CDR3 has 12 amino acids. CDR3 amino acids: CASSLSGDPLHF. CDR3 sequence (DNA): TGTGCCAGCAGTTTATCGGGGGATCCCCTCCACTTT.

This clonotype showed up many times. The gene calls are TRBV3-1 and TRBJ2-2, with D hard to call. The CDR3 sequence is 15 residues long. V was clipped by 1 base and J by 1 base, with 7 bases between them. Germline V gives CDR1 LGHDT, CDR2 YNNKEL (reference sequence). CDR3 sequence: CASSQGAGNTGELFF. The CDR3 DNA reads as TGTGCCAGCAGCCAAGGCGCAGGGAACACCGGGGAGCTGTTTTTT.

The CDR3 protein is CASSETHSFSYGYTF. CDR3 nucleotides: TGCGCCAGCAGCGAAACTCACAGCTTCTCCTATGGCTACACCTTC. The chain uses TRBV5-1 and TRBJ1-2; D gene uncertain. Germline V lookup: CDR1 SGHRS, CDR2 YFSETQ. V was trimmed by 4 bases and J by 4 bases, leaving 17 bases between them. This CDR3 comprises 15 residues.

V usage is TRBV19 and J usage is TRBJ2-2, with D possibly TRBD1 on 5 matching bases. Trimming left V 5 bases short and J 6 bases short, with 16 bases between. CDR1 LNHDA and CDR2 SQIVND come from the germline V gene (reference sequence). The CDR3 length is 15 residues. CDR3 loop: CASSPPGHFSGELFF. The CDR3 bases are TGTGCCAGTAGTCCCCCAGGGCATTTTTCCGGGGAGCTGTTTTTT.

This chain uses TRBV28 with TRBJ1-2; D is perhaps TRBD1 (6 bases). Germline CDR1 reads MDHEN; CDR2 reads SYDVKM. V lost 2 bases to trimming and J lost 4 bases, with 11 bases between them. CDR3 length: 14 amino acids. In DNA, the CDR3 is TGTGCCAGCAGTTTAGTAGGGGGGAGCTATGGCTACACCTTC. Protein sequence: CASSLVGGSYGYTF.

About this clonotype itself: A much larger clone sits a single nucleotide away, making a read error possible. The CDR3 sequence is CASGYGQASYEQYV. The CDR3 coding sequence is TGTGCCAGCGGCTACGGTCAGGCCTCCTACGAGCAGTACGTC. The chain couples TRBV5-4 to TRBJ2-7, with unresolved D. This CDR3 is built from 14 residues. Trimming cost V 7 bases and J 0 bases, with 14 bases left between them. Looked up from germline, CDR1 is SGHNT and CDR2 is YYREEE (reference sequence).

This clonotype was counted many times. V and J are TRBV14 and TRBJ2-2; no definite D call. CDR1 and CDR2 (germline): SGHDN, FVKESK. V lost 0 bases and J lost 4, with 9 bases in between. This CDR3 comprises 15 residues. The CDR3 bases are TGTGCCAGCAGCCAAGATCGCCGGATCACCGGGGAGCTGTTTTTT. Translation gives CASSQDRRITGELFF.

Turning to this clonotype: This sequence may be a read error, since a much larger clone differs from it by one base. The V and J genes are TRBV6-6 and TRBJ2-7, with D possibly matching TRBD1 (5 bases). Germline V lookup: CDR1 MNHNY, CDR2 SVGAGI (reference sequence). The V and J ends lost 8 bases and 3 bases respectively, with 8 bases between them. CDR3 size: 11 residues. CDR3 coding DNA: TGTGCCAGCGACAGTAACTACGAGCAGTACTTC. Translation gives CASDSNYEQYF.

This clonotype was seen at least ten times. This chain connects TRBV25-1 to TRBJ2-1; TRBD1 is a possible D gene (7 bases). The V end lost 6 bases, the J end lost 2 bases, and 14 bases lay between the germline ends. Looked up from germline, CDR1 is MGHDK and CDR2 is SYGVNS. The CDR3 has 15 residues. The DNA of the CDR3 is TGTGCCAGCAGGACGACAGGGAGGCCCTACAATGAGCAGTTCTTC. It is translated as CASRTTGRPYNEQFF.

The sample holds many counts of this clonotype. This chain joins TRBV24-1 and TRBJ2-3; the match to TRBD2 covers 9 bases. The V segment lost 8 bases and the J segment 4 bases; nucleotides outside the gene matches: 9. Germline CDR1 and CDR2: KGHDR and SFDVKD. The CDR3 is 15 amino acids. The DNA of the CDR3 is TGTGCCACCACTCCAGCGGGAGGAGGGCCAGATACGCAGTATTTT. It specifies CATTPAGGGPDTQYF.

The table lists this clonotype with many counts. This chain connects TRBV5-8 to TRBJ1-1; D remains unclear. Trimming took 1 base from V and 4 from J, leaving 11 bases between them. The CDR3 sequence is 14 residues long. CDR1 is SGHTS, CDR2 YDEGEE, per germline. CDR3 DNA: TGTGCCAGCAGCTTGAGCGGCGGATCCACTGAAGCTTTCTTT. Translated, it gives CASSLSGGSTEAFF.

This clonotype was recorded at least ten times. This CDR3 reads CASRQGANSNQPQHF. The CDR3 DNA reads TGTGCCAGCAGACAGGGGGCGAATAGCAATCAGCCCCAGCATTTT. The chain has TRBV7-8 and TRBJ1-5; 9 bases fit TRBD1. Germline loops: CDR1 SGHVS, CDR2 FQNEAQ. The junction had 3 bases not matched to a gene; V was cut back by 6 bases and J by 0 bases. The CDR3 runs 15 residues.

This clonotype was observed many times. V and J are TRBV6-6 and TRBJ2-5; D perhaps matches TRBD2 (5 bases). The CDR3 sequence is 15 residues long. Germline V gives CDR1 MNHNY, CDR2 SVGAGI (reference sequence). V was pared by 5 bases and J by 1 base, with 14 bases between. The CDR3 DNA reads as TGTGCCAGCAGTCGCCCGGGCGGAGGCCAAGAGACCCAGTACTTC. Translating gives CASSRPGGGQETQYF.